The clone carrying this T cell receptor beta chain came up a few times. The record originates from a study of metastatic and nonmetastatic thyroid tumors. The entire patient cohort was treatment-naive prior to thyroid surgery. Per the authors' pipeline: Across clinicopathological groups, CDR3 differences served as the basis for building a distant-metastasis classifier for papillary thyroid cancer. TCRdb ran MiXCR on the PCR reads. These V and J calls rely on TCRdb rather than the paper's analysis. Of around 15,000 clones in the sample, under 30% were seen once. This CDR3 has 14 residues. Trimming took 2 bases from V and 6 from J, leaving 13 bases between them.

This receptor was obtained from a female donor with papillary thyroid cancer or a benign thyroid nodule (not recorded which). Some clones in this sample may be carry-over from other donors' samples. The rearrangement links TRBV12-3 or TRBV12-4 to TRBJ1-1; weak D call: TRBD1 (5 bases). What was sequenced was adjacent normal tissue. The CDR3 loop is CASSLIQGIPEAFF. CDR3 bases: TGTGCCAGCAGTTTAATCCAGGGTATCCCTGAAGCTTTCTTT.